This TCR beta chain originates from a study of OX40 agonist ivuxolimab in advanced cancers. As for the study in general: Enrolled patients in dose escalation had cancers that were hepatocellular carcinoma, melanoma, renal cell or head and neck cancer.

Of note for this clone: As yet, its antigen is unknown. At one end the junction does not follow the germline gene, possibly because of a read error. The identical CDR3 is also encoded by other nucleotide sequences in the sample.

Findings and limits, study-wide: Clonal expansion by week 6 occurred in CD4+ and CD8+ blood T cells (at 0.1 to 3.0 mg/kg).

Only in-frame clones appear in the TCRdb table, and some are missing; sequencing was by immunoSEQ multiplex PCR. This sample carries some 31,000 clones, about 80% of them seen once, and the ten largest clones take approximately 20%. The CDR3 has 14 residues. Germline V gene sequence: CDR1 LNHDA, CDR2 SQIVND (reference sequence). The chain couples TRBV19 to TRBJ1-5; D is uncertain. The sequence was collected from an adult with an advanced solid tumor such as melanoma, head and neck, liver or kidney cancer. The starting material was CD4+ or CD8+ T cells sorted from blood, obtained in a trial of the OX40 agonist ivuxolimab. This chain's CDR3 is CASRAVSGNQPQHF. DNA of the CDR3: TGTGCCAGTAGGGCAGTAAGCGGCAATCAGCCCCAGCACTTT.